The 7 T cell receptor beta chains reported below all come from one sample, sequenced in a study of shared T cell receptors in the human thymus (dated by TCRdb to the early 2020s). The library came from the immunoSEQ multiplex PCR assay. In its TCRdb copy, this immuneACCESS table keeps in-frame sequences only and misses some clones. Where compared with another copy, unresolved V genes explain less than half of these, and the others have no known cause. Recorded for this sample are 600,000 or so clones; 87% of them occurred a single time. The biggest ten clones account for roughly 0.0087% of the sample. A further study also used this sample, focusing on human thymus T cells.

The sequencing sample was made of thymocytes. The origin of the receptors is a boy younger than two with a congenital heart defect. Donor details come from another sample of the same person, matched by shared clones.

V is TRBV27 and J is TRBJ2-3; D is ambiguous. CDR1 is MNHEY and CDR2 is SMNVEV in the germline V gene (reference sequence). The germline V and J ends were trimmed by 10 bases and 2 bases, with 4 bases remaining between them. This CDR3 is 10 amino acids long. The DNA of the CDR3 is TGTGCCAAACTCACAGATACGCAGTATTTT. Translation gives CAKLTDTQYF.

A single count supports this clone. This chain uses TRBV6-5 with TRBJ1-2; D not resolved. Trimming cost V 6 bases and J 6 bases, with 14 bases left between them. The germline CDR1 and CDR2 sequences are MNHEY and SVGAGI. CDR3 length: 13 amino acids. CDR3 DNA: TGTGCCAGCAGAACAGACCCACTGCATGGCTACACCTTC. This codes for CASRTDPLHGYTF.

V is TRBV5-4 and J is TRBJ2-7, with TRBD2 identical over 10 bases. CDR1 and CDR2 from the germline V gene are SGHNT and YYREEE (reference sequence). V shed 4 bases and J 5 bases; nucleotides not matched to a gene: 12. The CDR3 covers 16 residues. CDR3 nucleotide sequence: TGTGCCAGCAGCCGACAATCGGGACTAGCGACCGACGAGCAGTACTTC. Translating it yields CASSRQSGLATDEQYF.

The rearrangement uses TRBV10-3 and TRBJ1-1; unclear D gene. Looked up from germline, CDR1 is ENHRY and CDR2 is SYGVKD. The CDR3 extends over 19 amino acids. V shed 0 bases and J shed 6 bases, with 26 bases lying between them. In DNA form, the CDR3 reads TGTGCCATCAGTGAGTCTCGAAGCCCGGCGGGCCTAAGGTTCCCTGAAGCTTTCTTT. The encoded protein is CAISESRSPAGLRFPEAFF.

The chain has TRBV18 and TRBJ1-5, with D possibly matching TRBD1 (5 bases). Germline V gene data show CDR1 as KGHSH and CDR2 as LQKENI. Trimming left V 0 bases short and J 1 base short, with 7 bases between. This CDR3 has 15 residues. The CDR3 protein is CASSPPGLSNQPQHF. CDR3 coding DNA: TGTGCCAGCTCACCACCGGGGCTAAGCAATCAGCCCCAGCATTTT.

V usage is TRBV20-1 and J usage is TRBJ2-3; possibly TRBD1 for D (5 bases). CDR1 and CDR2 (germline): DFQATT, SNEGSKA (reference sequence). The length of the CDR3 is 11 residues. Trimming cost V 2 bases and J 9 bases, with 9 bases left between them. This chain's CDR3 is CSARRGGTQYF. In DNA form, the CDR3 reads TGCAGTGCTAGAAGGGGCGGCACGCAGTATTTT.

J is TRBJ2-7 and V is TRBV5-1; 7 positions agree with TRBD1. Per germline, CDR1 SGHRS and CDR2 YFSETQ. Trimming removed 2 bases from V and 0 bases from J; junction bases left unmatched: 11. The CDR3 runs 17 residues. This CDR3 reads CASSFLPGQRSSYEQYF. CDR3 bases: TGCGCCAGCAGCTTCTTGCCGGGACAGCGATCCTCCTACGAGCAGTACTTC.